This TCR beta chain was captured in a study of CD4 T cells in relation to SARS-CoV-2 and coronaviruses. Study-wide points: The cross-reactivity analysis covered only spike protein, not other viral proteins.

CDR1 SGHTA and CDR2 FQGNSA come from the germline V gene. V trimming: 3 bases; J trimming: 1 base; junction bases outside the gene matches: 4. The length of the CDR3 is 16 residues. Only in-frame clones appear in the TCRdb table, and some are missing; sequencing was by immunoSEQ multiplex PCR. The table includes just over 35,000 clones, approximately 80% detected once. Note on this clone: The target antigen is unknown.

The sequenced sample consisted of memory CD4+ T cells from PBMCs, cultured in vitro. The chain employs TRBV7-2 and TRBJ2-3; the match to TRBD2 covers 10 bases. The sequence came from an adult with COVID-19. CDR3 amino acids: CASSFTSGARTDTQYF. Written as DNA, the CDR3 is TGTGCCAGCAGCTTTACTAGCGGGGCCCGCACAGATACGCAGTATTTT.